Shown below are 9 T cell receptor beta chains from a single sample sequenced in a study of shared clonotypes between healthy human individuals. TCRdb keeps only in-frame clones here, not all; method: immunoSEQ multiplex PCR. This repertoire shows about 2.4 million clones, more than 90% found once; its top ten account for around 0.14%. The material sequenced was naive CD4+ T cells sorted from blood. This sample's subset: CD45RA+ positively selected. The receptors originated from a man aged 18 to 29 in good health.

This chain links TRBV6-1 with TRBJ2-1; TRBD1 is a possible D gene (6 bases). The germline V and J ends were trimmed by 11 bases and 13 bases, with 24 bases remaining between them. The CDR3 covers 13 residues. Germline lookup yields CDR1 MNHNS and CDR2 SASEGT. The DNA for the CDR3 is TGTGCCGCAACGACGGGGACAAGCCTTACACAGTTCTTC. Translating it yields CAATTGTSLTQFF.

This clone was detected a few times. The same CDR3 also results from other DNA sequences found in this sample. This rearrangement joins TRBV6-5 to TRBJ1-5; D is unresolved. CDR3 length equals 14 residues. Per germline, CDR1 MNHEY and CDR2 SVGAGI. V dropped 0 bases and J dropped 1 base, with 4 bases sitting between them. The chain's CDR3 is CASSYSGSNQPQHF. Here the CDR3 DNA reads TGTGCCAGCAGTTACTCGGGAAGCAATCAGCCCCAGCATTTT.

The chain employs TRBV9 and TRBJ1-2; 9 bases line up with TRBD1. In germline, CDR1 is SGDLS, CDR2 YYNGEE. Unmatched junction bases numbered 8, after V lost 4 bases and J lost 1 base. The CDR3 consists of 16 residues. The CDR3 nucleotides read TGTGCCAGCAGCCCCCGGGGGACAGGGAATAACTATGGCTACACCTTC. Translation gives CASSPRGTGNNYGYTF. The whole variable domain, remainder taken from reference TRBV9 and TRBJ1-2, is DSGVTQTPKHLITATGQRVTLRCSPRSGDLSVYWYQQSLDQGLQFLIQYYNGEERAKGNILERFSAQQFPDLHSELNLSSLELGDSALYFCASSPRGTGNNYGYTFGSGTRLTVV.

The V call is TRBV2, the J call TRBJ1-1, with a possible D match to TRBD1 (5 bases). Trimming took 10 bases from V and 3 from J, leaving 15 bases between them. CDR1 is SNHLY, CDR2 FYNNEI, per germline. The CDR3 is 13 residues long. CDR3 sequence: CAILSGGYTEAFF. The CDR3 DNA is TGTGCCATCTTGAGCGGGGGGTACACTGAAGCTTTCTTT.

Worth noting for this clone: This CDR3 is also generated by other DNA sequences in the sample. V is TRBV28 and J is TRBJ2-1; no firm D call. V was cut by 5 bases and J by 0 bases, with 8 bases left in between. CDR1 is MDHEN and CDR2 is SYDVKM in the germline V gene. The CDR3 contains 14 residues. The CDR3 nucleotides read TGTGCCAGCAGTCCCGGTGGCTCCTACAATGAGCAGTTCTTC. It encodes CASSPGGSYNEQFF. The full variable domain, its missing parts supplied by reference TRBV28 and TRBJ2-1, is DVKVTQSSRYLVKRTGEKVFLECVQDMDHENMFWYRQDPGLGLRLIYFSYDVKMKEKGDIPEGYSVSREKKERFSLILESASTNQTSMYLCASSPGGSYNEQFFGPGTRLTVL.

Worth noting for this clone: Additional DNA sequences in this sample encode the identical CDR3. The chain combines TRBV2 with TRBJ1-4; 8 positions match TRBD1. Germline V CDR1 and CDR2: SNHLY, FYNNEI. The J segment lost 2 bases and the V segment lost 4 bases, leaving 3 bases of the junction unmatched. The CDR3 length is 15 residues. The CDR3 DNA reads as TGTGCCAGCAGTGTGCAGGGGGCGACTAATGAAAAACTGTTTTTT. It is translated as CASSVQGATNEKLFF.

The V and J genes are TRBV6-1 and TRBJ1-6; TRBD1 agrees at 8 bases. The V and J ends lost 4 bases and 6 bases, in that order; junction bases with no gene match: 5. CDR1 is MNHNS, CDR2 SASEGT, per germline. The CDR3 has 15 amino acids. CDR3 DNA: TGTGCCAGCAGTGTCCAGGGGGCAGTTAATTCACCCCTCCACTTT. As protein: CASSVQGAVNSPLHF.

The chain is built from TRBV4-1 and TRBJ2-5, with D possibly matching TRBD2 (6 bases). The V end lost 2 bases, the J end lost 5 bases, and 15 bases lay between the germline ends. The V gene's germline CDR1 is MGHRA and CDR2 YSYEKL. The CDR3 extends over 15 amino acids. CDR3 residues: CASSQPTGGGETQYF. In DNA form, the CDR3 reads TGCGCCAGCAGCCAACCAACGGGCGGAGGGGAGACCCAGTACTTC.

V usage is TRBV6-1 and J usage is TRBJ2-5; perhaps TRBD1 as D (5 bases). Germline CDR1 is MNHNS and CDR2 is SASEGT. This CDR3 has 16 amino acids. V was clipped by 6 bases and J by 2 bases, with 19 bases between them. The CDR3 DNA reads TGTGCCAGCAGCGAATTCGACAGTCCCATTCAAGAGACCCAGTACTTC. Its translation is CASSEFDSPIQETQYF.